This T cell receptor (beta chain) is drawn from a study of blood T cell repertoires in COVID-19. Looking at the study overall: From T cells, B-cell-depleted T cells, or PBMCs came the material, which was cDNA or gDNA.

There are 20 residues in the CDR3. Original data processing: Estimation of nucleated cell counts was performed using reference gene primer amplification. TCRdb's copy holds only in-frame clones and misses some; the assay was immunoSEQ multiplex PCR. V and J calls and clone size are copied from that table; D and trimming were computed from the DNA. This table has around 190,000 clones, less than 90% appearing once. The receptor comes from a man between 70 and 80 years old with active or convalescent COVID-19. The chain recombines TRBV21-1 with TRBJ2-5; TRBD1 is taken as the D call from the table, unchecked against the DNA. TRBV21-1 is a pseudogene segment. What was sequenced was peripheral blood. The CDR3 here is CASSKLPGQGAMRVWETQYF. Here the CDR3 DNA reads TGTGCCAGCAGCAAGTTGCCGGGACAGGGGGCCATGAGGGTGTGGGAGACCCAGTACTTC.